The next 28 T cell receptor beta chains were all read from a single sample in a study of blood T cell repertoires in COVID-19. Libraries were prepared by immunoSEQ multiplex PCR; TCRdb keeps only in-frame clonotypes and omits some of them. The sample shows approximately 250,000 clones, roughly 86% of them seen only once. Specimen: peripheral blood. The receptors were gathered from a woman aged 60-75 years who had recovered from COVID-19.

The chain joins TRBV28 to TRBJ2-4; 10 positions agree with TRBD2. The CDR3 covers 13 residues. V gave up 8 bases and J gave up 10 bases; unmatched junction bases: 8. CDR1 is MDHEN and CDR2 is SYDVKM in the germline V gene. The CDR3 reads CASYQRGGIIQYF. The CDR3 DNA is TGTGCCAGCTATCAGCGGGGGGGCATTATTCAGTACTTC.

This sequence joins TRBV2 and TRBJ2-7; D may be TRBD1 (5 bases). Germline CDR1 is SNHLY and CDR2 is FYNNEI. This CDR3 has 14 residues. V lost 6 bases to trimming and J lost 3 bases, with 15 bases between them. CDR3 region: CASRPIGRGYEQYF. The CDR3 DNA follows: TGTGCCAGCAGGCCCATCGGAAGGGGCTACGAGCAGTACTTC. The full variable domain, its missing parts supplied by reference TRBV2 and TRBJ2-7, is EPEVTQTPSHQVTQMGQEVILRCVPISNHLYFYWYRQILGQKVEFLVSFYNNEISEKSEIFDDQFSVERPDGSNFTLKIRSTKLEDSAMYFCASRPIGRGYEQYFGPGTRLTVT.

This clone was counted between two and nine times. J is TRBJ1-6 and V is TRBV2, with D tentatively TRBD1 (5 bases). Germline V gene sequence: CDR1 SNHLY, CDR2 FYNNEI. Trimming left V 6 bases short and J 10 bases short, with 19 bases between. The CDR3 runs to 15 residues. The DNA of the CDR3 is TGTGCCAGCAGCCGGGGGGAGGGGTTGGGATCACCCCTCCACTTT. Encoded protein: CASSRGEGLGSPLHF.

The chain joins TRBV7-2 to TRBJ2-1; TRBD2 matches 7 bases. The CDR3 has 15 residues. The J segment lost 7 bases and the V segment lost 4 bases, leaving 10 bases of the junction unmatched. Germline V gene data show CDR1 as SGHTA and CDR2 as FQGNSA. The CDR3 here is CASSYILRGSNEQFF. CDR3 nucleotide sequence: TGTGCCAGCAGCTATATCTTGCGGGGGTCGAATGAGCAGTTCTTC.

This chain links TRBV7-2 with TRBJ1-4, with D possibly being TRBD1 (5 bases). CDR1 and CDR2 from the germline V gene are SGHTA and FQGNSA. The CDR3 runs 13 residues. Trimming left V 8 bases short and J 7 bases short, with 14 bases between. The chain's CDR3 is CASQWGGGEKLFF. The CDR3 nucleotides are TGTGCCAGCCAATGGGGCGGCGGTGAAAAACTGTTTTTT.

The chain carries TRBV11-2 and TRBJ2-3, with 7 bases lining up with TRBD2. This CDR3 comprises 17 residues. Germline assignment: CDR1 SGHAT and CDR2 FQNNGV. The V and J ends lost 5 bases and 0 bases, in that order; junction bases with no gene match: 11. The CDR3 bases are TGTGCCAGCAGCGAGGGAAAAGCGGGATCTAGCACAGATACGCAGTATTTT. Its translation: CASSEGKAGSSTDTQYF.

CDR3: CAIGTGMGEKLFF. The CDR3 DNA sequence: TGTGCCATCGGCACAGGAATGGGCGAAAAACTGTTTTTT. The V call is TRBV10-3, the J call TRBJ1-4; TRBD1 is a possible D gene (5 bases). The V gene's germline CDR1 is ENHRY and CDR2 SYGVKD. V lost 8 bases and J 8 bases, leaving 15 bases between the germline ends. This CDR3 contains 13 residues.

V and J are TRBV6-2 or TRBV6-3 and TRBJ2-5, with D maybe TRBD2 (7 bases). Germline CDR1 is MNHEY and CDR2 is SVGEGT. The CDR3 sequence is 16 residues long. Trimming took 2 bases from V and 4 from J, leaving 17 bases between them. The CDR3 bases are TGTGCCAGCAGTTACGATGTTTTTGGGGGGGCAGAGACCCAGTACTTC. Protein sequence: CASSYDVFGGAETQYF.

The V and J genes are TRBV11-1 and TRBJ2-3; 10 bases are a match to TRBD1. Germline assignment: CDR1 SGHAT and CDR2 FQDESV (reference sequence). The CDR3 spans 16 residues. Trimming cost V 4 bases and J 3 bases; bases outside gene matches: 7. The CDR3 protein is CASSWAGTGVTDTQYF. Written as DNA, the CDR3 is TGTGCCAGCAGCTGGGCCGGGACAGGGGTTACAGATACGCAGTATTTT.

The CDR3 region has the DNA TGTGCCAGCAGTGTGGCGGCCTTGTCCTACGAGCAGTACTTC. The encoded protein is CASSVAALSYEQYF. The genes are TRBV2 and TRBJ2-7; D gene unclear. Trimming removed 4 bases at V and 1 base at J, with 11 bases between. The CDR3 totals 14 residues. Germline V lookup: CDR1 SNHLY, CDR2 FYNNEI.

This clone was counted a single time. The DNA for the CDR3 is TGTGCCAGCAGCCAGACAGGGGGCTACAATTCACCCCTCCACTTT. Its protein product is CASSQTGGYNSPLHF. The V and J genes are TRBV3-1 (or the pseudogene TRBV3-2) and TRBJ1-6, with TRBD1 matching 10 bases. Germline CDR1 is LGHDT and CDR2 is YNNKEL (reference sequence). This CDR3 is built from 15 residues. V was clipped by 3 bases and J by 7 bases; unmatched bases: 3.

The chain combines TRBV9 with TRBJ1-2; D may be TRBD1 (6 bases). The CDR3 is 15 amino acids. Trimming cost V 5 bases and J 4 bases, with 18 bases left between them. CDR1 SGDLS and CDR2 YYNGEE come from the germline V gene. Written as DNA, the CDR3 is TGTGCCAGCAGTAGGGGGGGGAGCGAGAGCTATGGCTACACCTTC. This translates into CASSRGGSESYGYTF.

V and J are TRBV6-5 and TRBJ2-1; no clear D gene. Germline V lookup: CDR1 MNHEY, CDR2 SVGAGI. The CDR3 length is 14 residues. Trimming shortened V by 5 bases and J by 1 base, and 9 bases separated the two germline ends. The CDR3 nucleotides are TGTGCCAGCAGTCAGTTTAAATCCTACAATGAGCAGTTCTTC. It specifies CASSQFKSYNEQFF.

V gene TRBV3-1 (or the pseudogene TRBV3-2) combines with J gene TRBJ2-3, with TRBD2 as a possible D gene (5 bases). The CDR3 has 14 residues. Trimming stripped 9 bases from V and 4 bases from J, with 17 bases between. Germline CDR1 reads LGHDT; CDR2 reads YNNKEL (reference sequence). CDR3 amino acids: CASGRGVGSDTQYF. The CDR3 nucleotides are TGTGCCAGTGGGAGAGGCGTAGGATCAGATACGCAGTATTTT.

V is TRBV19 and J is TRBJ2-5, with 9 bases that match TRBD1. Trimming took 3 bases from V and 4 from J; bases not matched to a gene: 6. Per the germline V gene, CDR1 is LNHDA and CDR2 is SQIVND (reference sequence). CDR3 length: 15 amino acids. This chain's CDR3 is CASSMRDRVRETQYF. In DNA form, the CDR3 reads TGTGCCAGTAGTATGAGGGACAGGGTTCGAGAGACCCAGTACTTC.

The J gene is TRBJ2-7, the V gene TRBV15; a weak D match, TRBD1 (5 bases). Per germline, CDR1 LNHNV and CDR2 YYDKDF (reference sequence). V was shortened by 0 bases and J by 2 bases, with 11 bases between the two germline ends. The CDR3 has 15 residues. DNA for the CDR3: TGTGCCACCAGCAGAGAGGTACAGGCGCCCTACGAGCAGTACTTC. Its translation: CATSREVQAPYEQYF.

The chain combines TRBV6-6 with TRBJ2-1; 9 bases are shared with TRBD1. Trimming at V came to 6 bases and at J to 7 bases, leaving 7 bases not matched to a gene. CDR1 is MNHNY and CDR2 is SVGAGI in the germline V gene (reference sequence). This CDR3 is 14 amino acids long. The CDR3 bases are TGTGCCAGCAGGACCCGAGGACAGGGGAATGAGCAGTTCTTC. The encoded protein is CASRTRGQGNEQFF.

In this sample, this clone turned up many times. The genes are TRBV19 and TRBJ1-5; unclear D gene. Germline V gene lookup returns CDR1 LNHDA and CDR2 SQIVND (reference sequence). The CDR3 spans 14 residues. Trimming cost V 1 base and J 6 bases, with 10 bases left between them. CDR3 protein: CASSIVPSGQPQHF. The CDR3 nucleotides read TGTGCCAGTAGTATAGTACCATCGGGTCAGCCCCAGCATTTT.

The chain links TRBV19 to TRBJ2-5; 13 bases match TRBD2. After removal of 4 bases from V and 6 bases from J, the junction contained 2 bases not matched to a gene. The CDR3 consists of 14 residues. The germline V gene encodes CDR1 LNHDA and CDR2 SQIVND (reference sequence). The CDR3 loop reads CASSRTSGGQTQYF. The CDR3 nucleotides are TGTGCCAGTAGTAGGACTAGCGGGGGCCAGACCCAGTACTTC.

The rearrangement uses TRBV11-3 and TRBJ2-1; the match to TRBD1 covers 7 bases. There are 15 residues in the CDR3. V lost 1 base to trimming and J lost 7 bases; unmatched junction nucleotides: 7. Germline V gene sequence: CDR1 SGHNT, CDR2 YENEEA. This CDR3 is CASSLGTGQTNEQFF. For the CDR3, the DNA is TGTGCCAGCAGCTTAGGGACAGGACAAACTAATGAGCAGTTCTTC.

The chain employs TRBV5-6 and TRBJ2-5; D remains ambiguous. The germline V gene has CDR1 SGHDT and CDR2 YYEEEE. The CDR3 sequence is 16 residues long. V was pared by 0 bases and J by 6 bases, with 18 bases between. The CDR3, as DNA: TGTGCCAGCAGCTTGGTGAACGCTGGAGTTCGGCAGACCCAGTACTTC. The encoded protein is CASSLVNAGVRQTQYF.

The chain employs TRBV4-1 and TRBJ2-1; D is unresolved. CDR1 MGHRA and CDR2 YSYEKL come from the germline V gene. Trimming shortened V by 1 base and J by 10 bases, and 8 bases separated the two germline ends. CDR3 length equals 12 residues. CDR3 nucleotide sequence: TGCGCCAGCAGCCAAGTGGTAGCCGAGCAGTTCTTC. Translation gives CASSQVVAEQFF.

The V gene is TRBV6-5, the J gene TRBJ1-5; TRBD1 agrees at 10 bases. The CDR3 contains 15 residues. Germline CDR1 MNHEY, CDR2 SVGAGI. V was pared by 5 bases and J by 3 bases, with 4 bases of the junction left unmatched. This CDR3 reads CASSRGTGDNQPQHF. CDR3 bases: TGTGCCAGCAGTCGGGGGACAGGGGACAATCAGCCCCAGCATTTT.

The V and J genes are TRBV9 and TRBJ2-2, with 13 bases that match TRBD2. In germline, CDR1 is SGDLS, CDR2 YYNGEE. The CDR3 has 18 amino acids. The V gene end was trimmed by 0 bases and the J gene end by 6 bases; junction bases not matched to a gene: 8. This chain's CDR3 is CASSVGRRTSGGAGELFF. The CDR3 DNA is TGTGCCAGCAGCGTAGGACGTCGAACTAGCGGGGGGGCCGGGGAGCTGTTTTTT.

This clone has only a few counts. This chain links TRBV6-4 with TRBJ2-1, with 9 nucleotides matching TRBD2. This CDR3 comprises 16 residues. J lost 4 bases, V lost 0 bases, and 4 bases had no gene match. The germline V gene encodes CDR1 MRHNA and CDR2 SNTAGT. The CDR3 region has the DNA TGTGCCAGCAGTGACTCGAAAGCGGGGGGTTACAATGAGCAGTTCTTC. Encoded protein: CASSDSKAGGYNEQFF.

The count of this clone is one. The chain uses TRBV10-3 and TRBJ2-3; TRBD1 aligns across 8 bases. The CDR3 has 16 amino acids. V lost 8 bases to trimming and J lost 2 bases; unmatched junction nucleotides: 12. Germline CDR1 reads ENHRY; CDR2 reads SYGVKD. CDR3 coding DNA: TGTGCCATCTCCCACGCGGACAGGGCATTCACAGATACGCAGTATTTT. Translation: CAISHADRAFTDTQYF.

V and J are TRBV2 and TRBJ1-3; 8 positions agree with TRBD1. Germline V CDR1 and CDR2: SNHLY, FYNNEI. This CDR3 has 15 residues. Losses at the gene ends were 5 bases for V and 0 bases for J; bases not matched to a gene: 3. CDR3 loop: CASSTDRGSGNTIYF. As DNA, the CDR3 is TGTGCCAGCAGTACCGACAGGGGCTCTGGAAACACCATATATTTT.

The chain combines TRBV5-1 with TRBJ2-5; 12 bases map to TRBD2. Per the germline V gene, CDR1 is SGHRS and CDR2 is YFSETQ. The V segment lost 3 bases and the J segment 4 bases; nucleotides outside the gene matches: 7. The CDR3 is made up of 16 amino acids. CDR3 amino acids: CASSSGLAGTPETQYF. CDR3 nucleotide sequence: TGCGCCAGCAGCTCCGGACTAGCGGGGACTCCAGAGACCCAGTACTTC.